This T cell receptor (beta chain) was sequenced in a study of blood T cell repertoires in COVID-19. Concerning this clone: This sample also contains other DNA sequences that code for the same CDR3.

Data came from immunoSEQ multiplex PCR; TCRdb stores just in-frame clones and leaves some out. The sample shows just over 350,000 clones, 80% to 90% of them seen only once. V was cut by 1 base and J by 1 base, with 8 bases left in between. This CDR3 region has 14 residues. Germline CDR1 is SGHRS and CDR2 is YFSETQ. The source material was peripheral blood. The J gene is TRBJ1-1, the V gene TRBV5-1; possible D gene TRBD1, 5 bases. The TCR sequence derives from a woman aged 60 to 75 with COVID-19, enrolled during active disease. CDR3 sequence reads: CASSLTGENTEAFF. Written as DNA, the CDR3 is TGCGCCAGCAGCTTGACGGGGGAGAACACTGAAGCTTTCTTT.